The clone carrying this T cell receptor (beta chain) was observed a single time. What it recognizes is unknown. This entry belongs to a study of OX40 agonist ivuxolimab in advanced cancers. Study information: The dose-escalation cohort had hepatocellular carcinoma, melanoma, renal cell or head and neck cancer. The study reported partial responses in three patients: one hepatocellular carcinoma, two cutaneous melanoma.

Study-level points and caveats: Blood T cells, both CD4+ and CD8+, expanded clonally by week 6 at 0.1 to 3.0 mg/kg.

TCRdb's copy holds only in-frame clones and misses some; the assay was immunoSEQ multiplex PCR. The sample contains under 100,000 clones, 92% of which appear only once. The origin of this receptor is an adult with an advanced solid tumor such as melanoma, head and neck, liver or kidney cancer. The sequences come from CD4+ or CD8+ T cells sorted from blood, collected in a trial of the OX40 agonist ivuxolimab.

Here the CDR3 reads CASRTGTGNGNEQFF. As DNA, the CDR3 is TGTGCCAGCAGGACCGGGACAGGGAACGGCAATGAGCAGTTCTTC. This chain joins TRBV6-6 and TRBJ2-1, with TRBD1 matching over 9 bases. V was clipped by 6 bases and J by 6 bases; unmatched bases: 9. The CDR3 extends over 15 amino acids. The germline gives CDR1 MNHNY, CDR2 SVGAGI (reference sequence).